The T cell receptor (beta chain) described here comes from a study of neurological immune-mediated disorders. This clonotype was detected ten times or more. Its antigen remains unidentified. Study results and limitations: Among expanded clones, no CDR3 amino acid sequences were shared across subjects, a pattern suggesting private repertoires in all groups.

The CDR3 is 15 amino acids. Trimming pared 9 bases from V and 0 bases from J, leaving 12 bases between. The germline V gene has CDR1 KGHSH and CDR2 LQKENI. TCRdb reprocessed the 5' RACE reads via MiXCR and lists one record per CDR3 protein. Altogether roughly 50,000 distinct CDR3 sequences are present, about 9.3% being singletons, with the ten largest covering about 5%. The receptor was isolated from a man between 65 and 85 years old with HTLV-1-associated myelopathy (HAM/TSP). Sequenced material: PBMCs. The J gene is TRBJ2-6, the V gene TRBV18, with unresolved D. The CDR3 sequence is CASSALDSGANVLTF. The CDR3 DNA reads TGTGCCAGTTCGGCGTTAGACTCTGGGGCCAACGTCCTGACTTTC. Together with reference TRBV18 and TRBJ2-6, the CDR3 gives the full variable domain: NAGVMQNPRHLVRRRGQEARLRCSPMKGHSHVYWYRQLPEEGLKFMVYLQKENIIDESGMPKERFSAEFPKEGPSILRIQQVVRGDSAAYFCASSALDSGANVLTFGAGSRLTVL.